These 27 T cell receptor beta chains were all obtained from the same sample, sequenced in a study of blood T cell repertoires in COVID-19. Generated by immunoSEQ multiplex PCR, the TCRdb table keeps only in-frame clones and is missing some. The sample records about 190,000 clones, approximately 85% being singletons. Sequenced material: peripheral blood. Every receptor here comes from a woman in her 70s with active or convalescent COVID-19.

The chain couples TRBV18 to TRBJ1-4; 7 bases are a match to TRBD1. The CDR3 has 14 residues. The ends lost 4 bases at V and 2 bases at J; junction bases unmatched: 1. The germline V gene has CDR1 KGHSH and CDR2 LQKENI. The chain's CDR3 is CASSQQGTNEKLFF. CDR3 in DNA: TGTGCCAGCTCACAACAGGGGACTAATGAAAAACTGTTTTTT.

The rearrangement links TRBV7-9 to TRBJ2-7, with D possibly matching TRBD2 (6 bases). The CDR3 is 15 residues long. Germline loops: CDR1 SEHNR, CDR2 FQNEAQ (reference sequence). The V and J ends lost 0 bases and 7 bases respectively, with 16 bases between them. In DNA, the CDR3 is TGTGCCAGCAGCTTAGCGGGAGCGGGCCAAGGGGAGCAGTACTTC. Amino acids: CASSLAGAGQGEQYF.

The rearrangement uses TRBV14 and TRBJ1-6, with D tentatively TRBD1 (5 bases). CDR1 and CDR2 (germline): SGHDN, FVKESK. This CDR3 is built from 16 residues. Trimming pared 2 bases from V and 13 bases from J, leaving 21 bases between. CDR3 sequence reads: CASSQLGGGGSSPLHF. The CDR3 DNA follows: TGTGCCAGCAGCCAATTAGGTGGCGGGGGGAGTTCGCCCCTCCACTTT.

This chain joins TRBV7-9 and TRBJ1-1; D may be TRBD1 (5 bases). V shed 1 base and J shed 6 bases, with 12 bases lying between them. Germline assignment: CDR1 SEHNR and CDR2 FQNEAQ (reference sequence). CDR3 length: 14 amino acids. CDR3 nucleotide sequence: TGTGCCAGCAGCTTAGGAGCTAGGGGCGCTGAAGCTTTCTTT. This encodes CASSLGARGAEAFF.

This clone was seen only once. The chain carries TRBV5-4 and TRBJ2-1; tentatively, D is TRBD1 (6 bases). This CDR3 has 12 residues. Deletions cut 4 bases from V and 7 bases from J, with 9 bases between. The germline CDR1 and CDR2 sequences are SGHNT and YYREEE (reference sequence). Here the CDR3 reads CASSLTGNEQFF. For the CDR3, the DNA is TGTGCCAGCAGCCTGACAGGAAATGAGCAGTTCTTC.

V and J are TRBV6-4 and TRBJ1-1, with D maybe TRBD1 (6 bases). Per germline, CDR1 MRHNA and CDR2 SNTAGT. The V and J ends lost 6 bases and 11 bases respectively, with 28 bases between them. The CDR3 is 16 amino acids. In DNA, the CDR3 is TGTGCCAGCAGACCTGGTAGGACAGCGCTCCTGCCTGGGGCTTTCTTT. Translated, it gives CASRPGRTALLPGAFF.

The V call is TRBV28, the J call TRBJ1-2; D remains ambiguous. The CDR3 is 13 residues long. With 6 bases removed from V and 0 bases from J, the gap between germline ends came to 8 bases. The germline CDR1 and CDR2 sequences are MDHEN and SYDVKM. The CDR3 sequence: CASSPPANYGYTF. The CDR3, as DNA: TGTGCCAGCAGCCCCCCCGCTAACTATGGCTACACCTTC.

The chain has TRBV5-6 and TRBJ2-1; D is ambiguous. The V gene lost 3 bases and the J gene lost 3 bases, with 13 bases spanning the gap. The V gene's germline CDR1 is SGHDT and CDR2 YYEEEE. The CDR3 is 15 residues long. The CDR3 region has the DNA TGTGCCAGCAGCTGGTTAGGCGGAAACTACAATGAGCAGTTCTTC. Protein product: CASSWLGGNYNEQFF. The variable domain in full, completed from reference TRBV5-6 and TRBJ2-1, reads DAGVTQSPTHLIKTRGQQVTLRCSPKSGHDTVSWYQQALGQGPQFIFQYYEEEERQRGNFPDRFSGHQFPNYSSELNVNALLLGDSALYLCASSWLGGNYNEQFFGPGTRLTVL.

The rearrangement links TRBV6-5 to TRBJ1-6; D ambiguous. The CDR3 covers 13 residues. V shed 8 bases and J shed 8 bases, with 13 bases lying between them. The germline gives CDR1 MNHEY, CDR2 SVGAGI. The CDR3 DNA sequence: TGTGCCAGCTCCCTCGGGAGAGATTCACCCCTCCACTTT. It codes for CASSLGRDSPLHF.

The V call is TRBV20-1, the J call TRBJ2-2; no definite D call. The CDR3 is 11 residues long. Trimming removed 3 bases at V and 6 bases at J, with 5 bases between. Germline V gives CDR1 DFQATT, CDR2 SNEGSKA (reference sequence). The CDR3 protein is CSASDAGELFF. In nucleotides, the CDR3 is TGCAGTGCTAGTGACGCCGGGGAGCTGTTTTTT.

The chain has TRBV19 and TRBJ2-7; possible D gene TRBD1, 7 bases. The germline CDR1 and CDR2 sequences are LNHDA and SQIVND (reference sequence). The CDR3 runs to 16 residues. The germline V and J ends were trimmed by 5 bases and 6 bases, with 23 bases remaining between them. This CDR3 is CASSLEETGRTGEQYF. For the CDR3, the DNA is TGTGCCAGTAGTCTTGAGGAGACAGGGAGGACGGGCGAGCAGTACTTC.

This clone was observed many times. The chain recombines TRBV19 with TRBJ1-2; D not certain. This CDR3 has 15 residues. Germline assignment: CDR1 LNHDA and CDR2 SQIVND (reference sequence). Trimming shortened V by 5 bases and J by 0 bases, and 13 bases separated the two germline ends. The CDR3 here is CASSDKVTANYGYTF. As DNA, the CDR3 is TGTGCCAGTAGTGACAAGGTTACCGCTAACTATGGCTACACCTTC.

In its sample, this clone was seen a few times. The V gene is TRBV4-2, the J gene TRBJ2-2, with D perhaps matching TRBD1 (5 bases). Trimming stripped 0 bases from V and 6 bases from J, with 14 bases between. CDR1 and CDR2 from the germline V gene are LGHNA and YNFKEQ. This CDR3 contains 16 residues. The CDR3 protein is CASSQDHPQGSGELFF. As DNA, the CDR3 is TGTGCCAGCAGCCAAGATCACCCCCAGGGATCCGGGGAGCTGTTTTTT.

J is TRBJ2-2 and V is TRBV5-1; 12 bases agree with TRBD2. Germline V gene lookup returns CDR1 SGHRS and CDR2 YFSETQ. The length of the CDR3 is 15 residues. After removal of 4 bases from V and 5 bases from J, the junction contained 3 bases not matched to a gene. The CDR3 spells CASSTGLAGTGELFF. CDR3 sequence (DNA): TGCGCCAGCAGCACCGGACTAGCGGGAACCGGGGAGCTGTTTTTT.

V and J are TRBV19 and TRBJ1-1; possibly TRBD1 for D (6 bases). The CDR3 loop spans 15 amino acids. With 3 bases removed from V and 1 base from J, the gap between germline ends came to 12 bases. Germline CDR1 LNHDA, CDR2 SQIVND (reference sequence). CDR3 loop: CASSIPGQWNTEAFF. In DNA form, the CDR3 reads TGTGCCAGTAGTATTCCAGGACAGTGGAACACTGAAGCTTTCTTT.

This clone was found a few times. The chain couples TRBV6-1 to TRBJ1-5, with 8 bases lining up with TRBD1. This CDR3 region has 14 residues. Germline values: CDR1 MNHNS, CDR2 SASEGT. V lost 2 bases and J lost 4; bases outside the gene matches: 1. As DNA, the CDR3 is TGTGCCAGCAGTGAATACAGGGGGAATCAGCCCCAGCATTTT. This gives the protein CASSEYRGNQPQHF.

This clone came up once. The chain links TRBV5-1 to TRBJ2-3, with TRBD2 matching over 9 bases. The trim removed 4 bases at V and 0 bases at J, leaving 6 bases unmatched. The CDR3 covers 16 residues. The germline V gene has CDR1 SGHRS and CDR2 YFSETQ. CDR3 in DNA: TGCGCCAGCAGCCAGACTAGCGGAACTAGCACAGATACGCAGTATTTT. It codes for CASSQTSGTSTDTQYF.

The rearrangement links TRBV2 to TRBJ2-2, with 7 bases aligning to TRBD1. The CDR3 consists of 14 residues. The V segment lost 5 bases and the J segment 2 bases; nucleotides outside the gene matches: 2. Germline lookup yields CDR1 SNHLY and CDR2 FYNNEI. CDR3 sequence (DNA): TGTGCCAGCAGTAAAGGGGGCAACACCGGGGAGCTGTTTTTT. Translating gives CASSKGGNTGELFF. Supplemented by reference TRBV2 and TRBJ2-2, the full variable domain reads EPEVTQTPSHQVTQMGQEVILRCVPISNHLYFYWYRQILGQKVEFLVSFYNNEISEKSEIFDDQFSVERPDGSNFTLKIRSTKLEDSAMYFCASSKGGNTGELFFGEGSRLTVL.

This chain uses TRBV5-1 with TRBJ2-1, with TRBD1 matching over 7 bases. The CDR3 covers 13 residues. The germline V gene has CDR1 SGHRS and CDR2 YFSETQ. With V trimmed by 3 bases and J by 5 bases, 2 bases remained unmatched. CDR3 in amino acids: CASSWDRNNEQFF. CDR3 nucleotide sequence: TGCGCCAGCAGCTGGGACAGAAACAATGAGCAGTTCTTC.

Only a few counts were recorded for this clone. V gene TRBV3-1 (or the pseudogene TRBV3-2) combines with J gene TRBJ2-3; maybe TRBD2 (5 bases). V lost 0 bases to trimming and J lost 4 bases, with 11 bases between them. Germline-derived CDR1 and CDR2 are LGHDT and YNNKEL (reference sequence). The CDR3 is made up of 15 amino acids. CDR3 coding DNA: TGTGCCAGCAGCCAAGACTGGCGGGTAGCAGATACGCAGTATTTT. It yields the protein CASSQDWRVADTQYF.

CDR3 bases: TGCAGTGCTAGTCGCGGCAGTTCCTACGAGCAGTACTTC. It translates to CSASRGSSYEQYF. The genes are TRBV20-1 and TRBJ2-7; D is unresolved. Trimming removed 3 bases at V and 1 base at J, with 10 bases between. The CDR3 totals 13 residues. Germline V gene sequence: CDR1 DFQATT, CDR2 SNEGSKA (reference sequence).

The V call is TRBV12-5, the J call TRBJ1-5; D unclear. Trimming cost V 4 bases and J 6 bases, with 7 bases left between them. This CDR3 has 12 residues. CDR1 is LGHNT, CDR2 FRNRAP, per germline. The CDR3: CASGSGSQPQHF. For the CDR3, the DNA is TGTGCTAGTGGTTCCGGTAGTCAGCCCCAGCATTTT.

This clone appeared a single time. The chain links TRBV5-1 to TRBJ2-5; TRBD2 matches 13 bases. CDR1 and CDR2 (germline): SGHRS, YFSETQ. V was pared by 0 bases and J by 1 base, with 12 bases of the junction left unmatched. CDR3 length: 20 amino acids. In DNA, the CDR3 is TGCGCCAGCAGCTTGGATCGACTAGCGGGAGGAGGACGGGCCCAAGAGACCCAGTACTTC. It is translated as CASSLDRLAGGGRAQETQYF.

CDR3 coding DNA: TGTGCCAGCATGAGGGCGGGACCTGAGGAGCAGTTCTTC. Translating gives CASMRAGPEEQFF. The chain combines TRBV2 with TRBJ2-1; D possibly corresponds to TRBD2 (6 bases). The V end was cut by 7 bases, the J end by 10 bases, with 17 bases between. This CDR3 spans 13 amino acids. Per germline, CDR1 SNHLY and CDR2 FYNNEI.

The rearrangement joins TRBV5-6 to TRBJ2-7, with D perhaps TRBD2 (5 bases). This CDR3 comprises 12 residues. Germline CDR1 reads SGHDT; CDR2 reads YYEEEE. The ends were cut back, 3 bases at V and 6 bases at J, with 10 bases in the middle. CDR3 sequence reads: CASSSGLSEQYF. CDR3 sequence (DNA): TGTGCCAGCAGCTCCGGACTGTCCGAGCAGTACTTC.

This clone was recorded a few times. The chain couples TRBV2 to TRBJ2-3; TRBD1 matches at 10 bases. This CDR3 contains 14 residues. Germline V CDR1 and CDR2: SNHLY, FYNNEI. V lost 6 bases, J lost 8 bases, and 8 bases stayed unmatched. The CDR3 is CASSMGQGTATQYF. CDR3 nucleotide sequence: TGTGCCAGCAGCATGGGACAGGGGACGGCTACGCAGTATTTT.

The rearrangement uses TRBV28 and TRBJ2-7; possibly TRBD2 for D (6 bases). Germline V gene lookup returns CDR1 MDHEN and CDR2 SYDVKM. The length of the CDR3 is 15 residues. Trimming took 3 bases from V and 3 from J, leaving 15 bases between them. For the CDR3, the DNA is TGTGCCAGCAGTTTGCGCCGGGACTCTCGCTACGAGCAGTACTTC. This encodes CASSLRRDSRYEQYF.